This T cell receptor beta chain was identified in a study of spatial heterogeneity in lung cancer. This clonotype was picked up many times. Carried by each TCR cDNA molecule was a unique molecular identifier. Each CDR3 protein gets one entry after TCRdb re-called the 5' RACE reads with MiXCR. The table records about 38,000 distinct CDR3 sequences, around 7.5% of them present only once. Specified time point: sample taken at primary tumor resection. Patients with untreated early-stage non-small cell lung cancer, numbering around 71, were the donors. No cell sorting; template was whole RNA from tumor, lung tissue or PBMC. V was cut by 4 bases and J by 3 bases, with 9 bases left in between. The CDR3 is 13 amino acids. Looked up from germline, CDR1 is SEHNR and CDR2 is FQNEAQ (reference sequence).

This chain uses TRBV7-9 with TRBJ1-2, with no clear D. The sequence was collected from a male donor with early-stage non-small cell lung cancer. The sequencing used PBMCs, collected at surgery. As DNA, the CDR3 is TGTGCCAGCAGCTCGTCGGACGACTATGGCTACACCTTC. As protein: CASSSSDDYGYTF.